This is a list of T cell receptor beta chains from one sample in a study of B cell selection in AIRE deficiency. Sequencing used immunoSEQ multiplex PCR; TCRdb keeps in-frame clones, though not all of them. Of approximately 24,000 clones listed, roughly 95% are singletons. The material sequenced was CD4+CD127+ conventional T cells sorted from PBMCs. The receptors were sampled from a human donor in good health. Each CDR3 is given with its conserved first and last residue. The order of the fields is D gene, clone size, V gene, J gene, CDR3 DNA, CDR3 protein. The D gene is left open where the match is weak. Clone size is given for some rows only: seen once, a few or many times, or a class if the clone is expanded.

>NA|once|TRBV5-5|TRBJ2-5
TGTGCCAGCAGCTTTTCGGGGGAAGAGACCCAGTACTTC
CASSFSGEETQYF
>TRBD1|NA|TRBV7-2|TRBJ1-4
TGTGCCAGCACCCCGGACAGGGCTAGTGAAAAACTGTTTTTT
CASTPDRASEKLFF
>NA|NA|TRBV19|TRBJ1-1
TGTGCCAGTAGTGGGGCTAAATTAGGGGACACTGAAGCTTTCTTT
CASSGAKLGDTEAFF
>NA|NA|TRBV6-5|TRBJ1-6
TGTGCCAGCAGTTACACTTCCCAGGGAGATAATTCACCCCTCCACTTT
CASSYTSQGDNSPLHF
>TRBD1|NA|TRBV9|TRBJ2-3
TGTGCCAGCAGCGTAGCGGAAACAGGGGGAGGAGATACGCAGTATTTT
CASSVAETGGGDTQYF
>NA|NA|TRBV7-2|TRBJ2-4
TGTGCCAGCAGCTTAGCCTTAGTAGGGAAAAACATTCAGTACTTC
CASSLALVGKNIQYF
>TRBD2|NA|TRBV7-2|TRBJ2-5
TGTGCCAGCAGCTTAGCCGGACTAGCGGGGGGGGAGACCCAGTACTTC
CASSLAGLAGGETQYF
>NA|NA|TRBV2|TRBJ2-5
TGTGCCAGCAGTCCGACCCGGGGGTGGGAGACCCAGTACTTC
CASSPTRGWETQYF
>NA|NA|TRBV12-2|TRBJ2-2
TGTGCAAGTCGCTTACCCCCGGACAGGGTGGGAGGGGAGCTGTTTTTT
CASRLPPDRVGGELFF
>TRBD2|NA|TRBV11-2|TRBJ2-7
TGTGCCAGCAGCTTAGGGAGAGTGACTAGCGGGGGGGAGCAGTACTTC
CASSLGRVTSGGEQYF
>NA|few|TRBV18|TRBJ1-4
TGTGCCAGCTCACCTCGTCCCGGAAATGTTGCAACTAATGAAAAACTGTTTTTT
CASSPRPGNVATNEKLFF
>NA|NA|TRBV7-8|TRBJ1-1
TGTGCCAGCAGCTTAGACGGTGGGAACACTGAAGCTTTCTTT
CASSLDGGNTEAFF
>NA|NA|TRBV28|TRBJ2-5
TGTGCCAGCAGTTTAACTAGCCCACGGGAGACCCAGTACTTC
CASSLTSPRETQYF
>TRBD2|NA|TRBV6-1|TRBJ2-1
TGTGCCAGCAGTGACCTGGGACTAGCGGGGGGTAATGAGCAGTTCTTC
CASSDLGLAGGNEQFF
>TRBD1|NA|TRBV5-1|TRBJ1-1
TGCGCCAGCAGCTTGGCCGCGGGACAGTTGAACACTGAAGCTTTCTTT
CASSLAAGQLNTEAFF
>NA|NA|TRBV2|TRBJ1-5
TGTGCCAGCAGTAACTCAGGGGTTACTACTAGCAATCAGCCCCAGCATTTT
CASSNSGVTTSNQPQHF
>TRBD1|NA|TRBV19|TRBJ2-7
TGTGCCAGTAGTGTTCACAGGGACAGGGGGCGCTACGAGCAGTACTTC
CASSVHRDRGRYEQYF
>TRBD1|NA|TRBV7-9|TRBJ1-2
TGTGCCAGCGGACGGACAGGGGTCTATGGCTACACCTTC
CASGRTGVYGYTF
>NA|NA|TRBV10-3|TRBJ1-1
TGTGCCATCAGTGCAAGTAGAGGGGGGATGAACACTGAAGCTTTCTTT
CAISASRGGMNTEAFF
>TRBD2|NA|TRBV7-2|TRBJ2-1
TGTGCCAGCAACTTAGCGGGGTACAATGAGCAGTTCTTC
CASNLAGYNEQFF
>TRBD1|once|TRBV7-8|TRBJ1-5
TGTGCCAGCAGCCGGGGACAGGGAGTCAATCAGCCCCAGCATTTT
CASSRGQGVNQPQHF
>TRBD1|NA|TRBV6-6|TRBJ2-1
TGTGCCAGCAGTACCTCGGGACAGGCGTACAATGAGCAGTTCTTC
CASSTSGQAYNEQFF
>NA|NA|TRBV11-3|TRBJ2-2
TGTGCCAGCAGCGGAGGACGCGGGCCCGGGGAGCTGTTTTTT
CASSGGRGPGELFF
>TRBD2|NA|TRBV7-6|TRBJ2-1
TGTGCCAGCAGCCCCCTCGGGAGGGGAAGCTCCTACAATGAGCAGTTCTTC
CASSPLGRGSSYNEQFF
>TRBD2|NA|TRBV7-2|TRBJ2-5
TGTGCCAGCAGCCGAAACAGACTAGCGGGCCAAGAGACCCAGTACTTC
CASSRNRLAGQETQYF